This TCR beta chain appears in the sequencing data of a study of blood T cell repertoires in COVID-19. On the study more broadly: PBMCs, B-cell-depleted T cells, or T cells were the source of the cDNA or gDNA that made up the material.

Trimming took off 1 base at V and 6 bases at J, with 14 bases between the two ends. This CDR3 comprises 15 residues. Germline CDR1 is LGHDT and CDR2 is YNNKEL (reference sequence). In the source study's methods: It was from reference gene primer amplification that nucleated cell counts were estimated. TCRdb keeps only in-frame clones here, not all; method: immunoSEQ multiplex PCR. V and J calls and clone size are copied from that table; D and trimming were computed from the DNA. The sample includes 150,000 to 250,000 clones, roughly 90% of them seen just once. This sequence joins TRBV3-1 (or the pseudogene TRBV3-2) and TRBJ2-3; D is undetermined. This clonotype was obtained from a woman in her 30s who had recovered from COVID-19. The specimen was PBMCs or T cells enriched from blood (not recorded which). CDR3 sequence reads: CASSQVSAGQDTQYF. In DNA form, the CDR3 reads TGTGCCAGCAGCCAAGTTTCGGCAGGCCAGGATACGCAGTATTTT.